The entry below describes one TCR beta chain. Clones were read by immunoSEQ multiplex PCR, and TCRdb kept only the in-frame ones, dropping some. The sample includes around 1 million clones, over 75% of them seen just once. The sample comes from a study of shared clonotypes between healthy human individuals. With 8 bases clipped from V and 5 bases from J, the junction kept 6 bases outside the gene matches. Germline lookup yields CDR1 SGHVS and CDR2 FQNEAQ. The CDR3 is made up of 14 amino acids. This TCR was sampled from a man between 18 and 29 years old in good health. Sample: memory CD4+ T cells sorted from blood. The subset denotes: CD45RA-negative fraction. This rearrangement joins TRBV7-8 to TRBJ1-1, with 12 bases aligning to TRBD1. The CDR3 bases are TGTGCCAGCGGGGACAGGGGGCTGAGGACTGAAGCTTTCTTT. As protein: CASGDRGLRTEAFF.